These 15 T cell receptor beta chains were sequenced from one sample in a study of blood T cell repertoires in COVID-19. Method: immunoSEQ multiplex PCR; TCRdb's copy keeps in-frame clones and lacks some. The sample has 180,000 or so clones, more than 75% seen once; the top ten hold roughly 3.6%. The sequencing sample was made of peripheral blood. The receptor set was obtained from a man aged 18 to 35 with active or convalescent COVID-19.

This chain connects TRBV6-5 to TRBJ1-5; D unclear. Trimming cost V 6 bases and J 2 bases, with 5 bases left between them. Germline V gene lookup returns CDR1 MNHEY and CDR2 SVGAGI. This CDR3 contains 12 residues. CDR3 amino acids: CASRQRNQPQHF. The CDR3 DNA reads as TGTGCCAGCAGACAGCGCAATCAGCCCCAGCATTTT.

The chain uses TRBV28 and TRBJ1-1; D not certain. V was trimmed by 3 bases and J by 6 bases, leaving 23 bases between them. The CDR3 spans 17 residues. Germline V gene data show CDR1 as MDHEN and CDR2 as SYDVKM. This CDR3 is CASSFRIGDTSGAEAFF. As DNA, the CDR3 is TGTGCCAGCAGTTTCAGGATCGGAGACACTTCCGGGGCTGAAGCTTTCTTT.

The chain carries TRBV7-8 and TRBJ1-1, with 9 bases fitting TRBD1. The CDR3 loop spans 15 amino acids. Germline-derived CDR1 and CDR2 are SGHVS and FQNEAQ. V was clipped by 5 bases and J by 0 bases; unmatched bases: 4. CDR3 sequence (DNA): TGTGCCAGCAGCCCGGGACAGGGTATGAACACTGAAGCTTTCTTT. Its protein product is CASSPGQGMNTEAFF.

A word on this clone: Sequence at one end of the junction differs from germline and may be a read error. J is TRBJ2-6 and V is TRBV4-2, with 8 bases aligning to TRBD1. CDR1 is LGHNA, CDR2 YNFKEQ, per germline. The CDR3 sequence is 19 residues long. CDR3 sequence: CASSQTTGTGGSEANVLTF. The CDR3 nucleotides read TGTGCCAGCAGCCAAACCACCGGGACAGGCGGGTCTGAGGCCAACGTCCTGACTTTC.

The rearrangement uses TRBV6-5 and TRBJ2-7; possible D gene TRBD1, 7 bases. This CDR3 spans 15 amino acids. Trimming cost V 4 bases and J 5 bases, with 18 bases left between them. Germline values: CDR1 MNHEY, CDR2 SVGAGI. The CDR3 nucleotides are TGTGCCAGCAGTTCCCAGGGGGGCCCACCCAACGAGCAGTACGTC. It yields the protein CASSSQGGPPNEQYV.

This clone showed up just once. This chain joins TRBV7-8 and TRBJ2-7; the D gene is possibly TRBD2 (6 bases). Germline CDR1 is SGHVS and CDR2 is FQNEAQ. V lost 2 bases and J 2 bases, leaving 13 bases between the germline ends. The CDR3 consists of 15 residues. CDR3 coding DNA: TGTGCCAGCAGCTTAAACTGGCGGGGAACCTACGAGCAGTACTTC. It specifies CASSLNWRGTYEQYF. The entire variable domain, with the rest obtained from reference TRBV7-8 and TRBJ2-7, is as follows: GAGVSQSPRYKVAKRGQDVALRCDPISGHVSLFWYQQALGQGPEFLTYFQNEAQLDKSGLPSDRFFAERPEGSVSTLKIQRTQQEDSAVYLCASSLNWRGTYEQYFGPGTRLTVT.

The J gene is TRBJ1-1, the V gene TRBV2; D not certain. Germline V gene sequence: CDR1 SNHLY, CDR2 FYNNEI. Trimming removed 4 bases at V and 1 base at J, with 10 bases between. This CDR3 contains 14 residues. Written as DNA, the CDR3 is TGTGCCAGCAGTGTACGGGAAACGAACACTGAAGCTTTCTTT. Translating it yields CASSVRETNTEAFF. Looking up the rest from reference TRBV2 and TRBJ1-1 gives the full variable domain: EPEVTQTPSHQVTQMGQEVILRCVPISNHLYFYWYRQILGQKVEFLVSFYNNEISEKSEIFDDQFSVERPDGSNFTLKIRSTKLEDSAMYFCASSVRETNTEAFFGQGTRLTVV.

The DNA of the CDR3 is TGTGCCAGCAGTCTCCAGGGCTACACCTTC. Translating gives CASSLQGYTF. The chain joins TRBV6-5 to TRBJ1-2; D not certain. From germline, CDR1 is MNHEY and CDR2 SVGAGI. The CDR3 covers 10 residues. V was pared by 5 bases and J by 8 bases, with 6 bases between.

The rearrangement joins TRBV27 to TRBJ1-2; 8 nucleotides match TRBD1. Germline V lookup: CDR1 MNHEY, CDR2 SMNVEV (reference sequence). Unmatched junction bases numbered 7, after V lost 2 bases and J lost 8 bases. The CDR3 sequence is 14 residues long. The DNA for the CDR3 is TGTGCCAGCAGTTTACAGGGGGCCCTTCTCGGCTACACCTTC. Amino acid sequence: CASSLQGALLGYTF.

The sample holds a few counts of this clone. This chain links TRBV19 with TRBJ1-6; D possibly corresponds to TRBD1 (5 bases). This CDR3 has 13 residues. Between the trimmed V and J ends, which lost 6 bases and 4 bases, there was a span of 7 bases. CDR1 is LNHDA, CDR2 SQIVND, per germline (reference sequence). The CDR3 reads CASSDSYNSPLHF. CDR3 bases: TGTGCCAGTAGCGACAGTTATAATTCACCCCTCCACTTT.

The rearrangement uses TRBV29-1 and TRBJ2-1, with 7 positions matching TRBD2. Germline trimming cut 7 bases from V and 0 bases from J; bases unmatched to any gene: 6. The germline V gene encodes CDR1 SQVTM and CDR2 ANQGSEA. The CDR3 totals 14 residues. DNA for the CDR3: TGCAGCGCGCGACTAGCTAGCTCCTACAATGAGCAGTTCTTC. It encodes CSARLASSYNEQFF.

The chain combines TRBV7-2 with TRBJ2-1; 9 positions agree with TRBD2. J lost 4 bases, V lost 2 bases, and 6 bases had no gene match. Germline V lookup: CDR1 SGHTA, CDR2 FQGNSA. The CDR3 contains 16 residues. The chain's CDR3 is CASSLLAGGVYNEQFF. DNA for the CDR3: TGTGCCAGCAGCTTACTTGCGGGAGGGGTATACAATGAGCAGTTCTTC. Drawing the rest from reference TRBV7-2 and TRBJ2-1, the complete variable domain is GAGVSQSPSNKVTEKGKDVELRCDPISGHTALYWYRQSLGQGLEFLIYFQGNSAPDKSGLPSDRFSAERTGGSVSTLTIQRTQQEDSAVYLCASSLLAGGVYNEQFFGPGTRLTVL.

This sequence joins TRBV5-4 and TRBJ2-2; TRBD2 might be the D (5 bases). The germline V and J ends were trimmed by 4 bases and 1 base, with 11 bases remaining between them. CDR3 length: 15 residues. From germline, CDR1 is SGHNT and CDR2 YYREEE (reference sequence). CDR3 sequence reads: CASSTSGKNTGELFF. The CDR3 bases are TGTGCCAGCAGCACATCCGGGAAGAACACCGGGGAGCTGTTTTTT.

The chain uses TRBV7-7 and TRBJ1-2; D is possibly TRBD1 (6 bases). The CDR3 is 16 residues long. The germline V gene encodes CDR1 SSHAT and CDR2 FNYEAQ (reference sequence). Trimming took 5 bases from V and 5 from J, leaving 21 bases between them. The CDR3 sequence: CASSSSMGHSRYGYTF. The DNA for the CDR3 is TGTGCCAGCAGCAGTTCGATGGGACACTCCCGATATGGCTACACCTTC.

The gene calls are TRBV19 and TRBJ2-1, with D possibly matching TRBD1 (5 bases). Germline V gene data show CDR1 as LNHDA and CDR2 as SQIVND (reference sequence). V was clipped by 3 bases and J by 0 bases, with 15 bases between them. This CDR3 has 17 residues. The CDR3 reads CASSISMVRGSYNEQFF. DNA for the CDR3: TGTGCCAGTAGTATTTCGATGGTTAGGGGCTCCTACAATGAGCAGTTCTTC.